The 24 T cell receptor beta chains reported below all come from one sample, sequenced in a study of cytomegalovirus exposure and HLA in healthy donors. Use of 60 Vbeta and 13 Jbeta primers characterized the PCR. Method: immunoSEQ multiplex PCR; TCRdb's copy keeps in-frame clones and lacks some. The table has 150,000 to 200,000 clones, under 9.5% seen once. The sequenced sample was PBMCs. These receptors were collected from a young woman in good health and CMV-seropositive.

The genes are TRBV5-6 and TRBJ1-5; D might be TRBD1 (5 bases). This CDR3 contains 14 residues. The V end was cut by 0 bases, the J end by 9 bases, with 13 bases between. Germline CDR1 reads SGHDT; CDR2 reads YYEEEE. CDR3 loop: CASSLGGESGPQHF. The DNA of the CDR3 is TGTGCCAGCAGCTTGGGGGGGGAGTCCGGGCCCCAGCATTTT.

This chain uses TRBV6-1 with TRBJ1-1, with D possibly TRBD1 on 5 matching bases. Germline-derived CDR1 and CDR2 are MNHNS and SASEGT. Trimming took 3 bases from V and 1 from J, leaving 27 bases between them. The length of the CDR3 is 20 residues. In DNA form, the CDR3 reads TGTGCCAGCAGTGACGGAAGAGTAGCAGGGAGGTCGCGATGGAACACTGAAGCTTTCTTT. Translation gives CASSDGRVAGRSRWNTEAFF.

This clone has just a few counts. The J gene is TRBJ2-3, the V gene TRBV5-6, with 11 bases lining up with TRBD1. Germline V gene data show CDR1 as SGHDT and CDR2 as YYEEEE. V shed 4 bases and J 3 bases; nucleotides not matched to a gene: 4. This CDR3 contains 15 residues. The DNA for the CDR3 is TGTGCCAGCAGCCCGGGACAGGGGGTAACAGATACGCAGTATTTT. Residues: CASSPGQGVTDTQYF.

This clone was detected a few times. The chain employs TRBV14 and TRBJ1-1; D may be TRBD1 (5 bases). The CDR3 length is 14 residues. V lost 0 bases and J lost 5, with 10 bases in between. Germline V gene sequence: CDR1 SGHDN, CDR2 FVKESK. Here the CDR3 DNA reads TGTGCCAGCAGCCAAGATCCAGGGTTGACTGAAGCTTTCTTT. Amino acids: CASSQDPGLTEAFF.

This clone was seen more than once but under ten times. This chain connects TRBV10-3 to TRBJ2-7; maybe TRBD2 (5 bases). Germline CDR1 reads ENHRY; CDR2 reads SYGVKD. CDR3 length: 13 residues. V was pared by 3 bases and J by 7 bases, with 13 bases between. DNA of the CDR3: TGTGCCATCAGTGATGCCGACGGGGAAGAGCAGTACTTC. Its protein product is CAISDADGEEQYF.

The chain uses TRBV30 and TRBJ1-4; tentative D call: TRBD1 (6 bases). V shed 4 bases and J shed 8 bases, with 17 bases lying between them. The CDR3 is 14 amino acids. Looked up from germline, CDR1 is GTSNPN and CDR2 is SVGIG (reference sequence). CDR3 bases: TGTGCCTGGACCCCGGGACATTCTTGGGAAAAACTGTTTTTT. As protein: CAWTPGHSWEKLFF.

This clone was seen only a few times. This chain uses TRBV11-2 with TRBJ2-7; 10 nucleotides agree with TRBD1. The CDR3 totals 17 residues. The germline V gene encodes CDR1 SGHAT and CDR2 FQNNGV. With 0 bases clipped from V and 4 bases from J, the junction kept 9 bases outside the gene matches. CDR3 sequence: CASSLEHSGTGEYEQYF. The DNA for the CDR3 is TGTGCCAGCAGCTTAGAACATTCCGGGACAGGGGAGTACGAGCAGTACTTC.

This chain uses TRBV4-1 with TRBJ2-1, with 8 bases lining up with TRBD2. The CDR3 covers 16 residues. CDR1 and CDR2 from the germline V gene are MGHRA and YSYEKL. The V gene end was trimmed by 3 bases and the J gene end by 2 bases; junction bases not matched to a gene: 6. This CDR3 is CASSQVAGNTYNEQFF. As DNA, the CDR3 is TGCGCCAGCAGCCAGGTAGCGGGAAATACCTACAATGAGCAGTTCTTC.

The chain has TRBV5-1 and TRBJ2-1; D is perhaps TRBD1 (6 bases). In germline, CDR1 is SGHRS, CDR2 YFSETQ. This CDR3 comprises 13 residues. V gave up 6 bases and J gave up 10 bases, with 17 bases separating them. Here the CDR3 reads CASTMDGTNEQFF. The CDR3 nucleotides are TGCGCCAGCACGATGGACGGGACAAACGAGCAGTTCTTC.

This clone was seen a few times. The gene calls are TRBV6-1 and TRBJ2-1; 8 bases map to TRBD2. V shed 6 bases and J 9 bases; nucleotides not matched to a gene: 7. This CDR3 is built from 13 residues. Germline V gene sequence: CDR1 MNHNS, CDR2 SASEGT. CDR3 sequence: CASSGTSFSEQFF. DNA for the CDR3: TGTGCCAGCAGCGGGACTAGTTTTAGTGAGCAGTTCTTC.

This clone has just a few counts. The chain couples TRBV11-2 to TRBJ2-1; 12 nucleotides match TRBD2. Germline V CDR1 and CDR2: SGHAT, FQNNGV. CDR3 length equals 15 residues. The V gene end was trimmed by 3 bases and the J gene end by 4 bases; junction bases not matched to a gene: 1. As DNA, the CDR3 is TGTGCCAGCAGCTTTACTAGCGGGAGGTACAATGAGCAGTTCTTC. Protein: CASSFTSGRYNEQFF.

The chain is built from TRBV18 and TRBJ2-4; TRBD2 matches 14 bases. The V and J ends lost 3 bases and 3 bases, in that order; junction bases with no gene match: 13. Germline CDR1 and CDR2: KGHSH and LQKENI. The CDR3 runs 20 residues. The CDR3 here is CASSPWTSGRWRWDKNIQYF. The CDR3 DNA reads as TGTGCCAGCTCACCGTGGACTAGCGGGAGGTGGAGGTGGGACAAAAACATTCAGTACTTC.

This clone was recorded a few times. This rearrangement joins TRBV12-2 to TRBJ2-1; whether TRBD2, the table's D call, matches the DNA was not checked. TRBV12-2 is a pseudogene. This CDR3 contains 19 residues. The CDR3 DNA is TGTGCAAGTCGCTTACCTTCTTACAGCACTAGCGGGAGGACGGTTGAGCAGTTCTTC. Translated: CASRLPSYSTSGRTVEQFF.

This clone was found a few times. The rearrangement links TRBV2 to TRBJ1-5, with D possibly matching TRBD1 (5 bases). CDR3 length equals 15 residues. Germline values: CDR1 SNHLY, CDR2 FYNNEI. V gave up 8 bases and J gave up 7 bases, with 21 bases separating them. DNA of the CDR3: TGTGCCAGCTCCCTCCGGGGGAATCTCCAGCAGCCCCAGCATTTT. Protein sequence: CASSLRGNLQQPQHF.

The chain carries TRBV4-1 and TRBJ2-1; D unclear. Trimming left V 0 bases short and J 4 bases short, with 4 bases between. Germline V gene sequence: CDR1 MGHRA, CDR2 YSYEKL. There are 13 residues in the CDR3. The CDR3 DNA is TGCGCCAGCAGCCAAGACTTTTACAATGAGCAGTTCTTC. Translating gives CASSQDFYNEQFF.

This sequence joins TRBV19 and TRBJ1-1; a possible D gene is TRBD1 (5 bases). Germline CDR1 LNHDA, CDR2 SQIVND (reference sequence). CDR3 length: 15 residues. V lost 5 bases and J lost 6, with 19 bases in between. The CDR3 loop reads CASSPPGRVRPEAFF. CDR3 DNA: TGTGCCAGTAGTCCCCCCGGCAGGGTCCGGCCTGAAGCTTTCTTT.

The chain couples TRBV19 to TRBJ2-7; D is perhaps TRBD1 (6 bases). The germline V gene has CDR1 LNHDA and CDR2 SQIVND (reference sequence). This CDR3 comprises 12 residues. Trimming cost V 2 bases and J 6 bases, with 8 bases left between them. The CDR3 bases are TGTGCCAGTAGTATACAGGGGATCGAGCAGTACTTC. It codes for CASSIQGIEQYF.

The V gene is TRBV6-5, the J gene TRBJ2-5; a possible D gene is TRBD1 (7 bases). Germline V gives CDR1 MNHEY, CDR2 SVGAGI. The CDR3 spans 15 residues. The V and J ends lost 6 bases and 5 bases respectively, with 19 bases between them. The CDR3 loop reads CASSRETGTGETQYF. CDR3 bases: TGTGCCAGCAGCCGGGAGACAGGGACGGGGGAGACCCAGTACTTC.

Only a few counts were recorded for this clone. The chain couples TRBV28 to TRBJ2-5, with TRBD1 matching over 12 bases. This CDR3 region has 16 residues. Germline trimming cut 3 bases from V and 4 bases from J; bases unmatched to any gene: 6. The germline V gene has CDR1 MDHEN and CDR2 SYDVKM. The CDR3 coding sequence is TGTGCCAGCAGTTTCTGGGGACAGGGGGCCCGAGAGACCCAGTACTTC. Its translation is CASSFWGQGARETQYF.

J is TRBJ2-6 and V is TRBV29-1; TRBD2 might be the D (7 bases). The CDR3 spans 15 residues. Per germline, CDR1 SQVTM and CDR2 ANQGSEA. V shed 5 bases and J shed 0 bases, with 11 bases lying between them. This CDR3 is CSVQRGGSGANVLTF. The CDR3 nucleotides read TGCAGCGTTCAAAGGGGGGGCTCTGGGGCCAACGTCCTGACTTTC.

A few counts support this clone. The J gene is TRBJ2-2, the V gene TRBV7-2, with 8 bases that match TRBD2. With V trimmed by 4 bases and J by 1 base, 2 bases remained unmatched. Germline lookup yields CDR1 SGHTA and CDR2 FQGNSA. The CDR3 extends over 15 amino acids. The CDR3 DNA is TGTGCCAGCAGCTATACTAGCGGGAACACCGGGGAGCTGTTTTTT. Its translation is CASSYTSGNTGELFF.

The chain carries TRBV4-1 and TRBJ2-3; a possible D gene is TRBD2 (7 bases). The CDR3 length is 17 residues. The ends were cut back, 0 bases at V and 6 bases at J, with 19 bases in the middle. The germline gives CDR1 MGHRA, CDR2 YSYEKL. The chain's CDR3 is CASSQDLGGAPVDTQYF. DNA for the CDR3: TGCGCCAGCAGCCAAGACCTAGGGGGGGCCCCGGTGGATACGCAGTATTTT.

This clone occurred a few times. The rearrangement uses TRBV6-1 and TRBJ2-7; D is ambiguous. This CDR3 is built from 12 residues. Trimming pared 8 bases from V and 0 bases from J, leaving 8 bases between. Germline CDR1 MNHNS, CDR2 SASEGT. CDR3 sequence (DNA): TGTGCCAGCTTGCCTAGCTCCTACGAGCAGTACTTC. Residues: CASLPSSYEQYF.

This chain links TRBV10-2 with TRBJ2-1, with 13 nucleotides matching TRBD2. The CDR3 runs 16 residues. Germline V gene data show CDR1 as WSHSY and CDR2 as SAAADI. Unmatched junction bases numbered 3, after V lost 6 bases and J lost 1 base. The CDR3 sequence is CASRGGLAGSYNEQFF. CDR3 in DNA: TGCGCCAGCAGGGGGGGACTAGCGGGATCCTACAATGAGCAGTTCTTC.